A single sample gave rise to the 18 T cell receptor beta chains below, sequenced in a study of blood T cell repertoires in COVID-19. Profiled with immunoSEQ multiplex PCR; TCRdb holds only in-frame clones, not every one. The profile shows fewer than 150,000 clones, just over 85% of them singletons. Material: peripheral blood. The source of these receptors is a woman aged 50 to 60 with active or convalescent COVID-19.

The J gene is TRBJ2-5, the V gene TRBV6-6; 7 bases map to TRBD2. This CDR3 has 15 amino acids. Trimming at V came to 4 bases and at J to 2 bases, leaving 7 bases not matched to a gene. Per the germline V gene, CDR1 is MNHNY and CDR2 is SVGAGI (reference sequence). This CDR3 is CASSSHSGPQETQYF. CDR3 bases: TGTGCCAGCAGTTCTCATAGCGGGCCTCAAGAGACCCAGTACTTC.

The chain links TRBV19 to TRBJ1-5, with 10 bases matching TRBD1. The CDR3 loop spans 15 amino acids. Germline values: CDR1 LNHDA, CDR2 SQIVND (reference sequence). Germline trimming cut 5 bases from V and 3 bases from J; bases unmatched to any gene: 4. In nucleotides, the CDR3 is TGTGCCAGTAGTTCCGGGACAGGGGCCAATCAGCCCCAGCATTTT. It yields the protein CASSSGTGANQPQHF.

The chain has TRBV9 and TRBJ2-5; D may be TRBD1 (5 bases). This CDR3 has 14 residues. CDR1 is SGDLS and CDR2 is YYNGEE in the germline V gene. V was trimmed by 4 bases and J by 5 bases, leaving 15 bases between them. The CDR3 coding sequence is TGTGCCAGCAGCCTCAATCAGGGTTACGAGACCCAGTACTTC. Protein sequence: CASSLNQGYETQYF.

This clone was found a few times. The chain uses TRBV28 and TRBJ1-2; D not resolved. CDR3 length equals 13 residues. Germline V gene lookup returns CDR1 MDHEN and CDR2 SYDVKM. The V and J ends lost 6 bases and 2 bases respectively, with 10 bases between them. The CDR3 reads CASSKTRNYGYTF. CDR3 bases: TGTGCCAGCAGCAAGACAAGGAACTATGGCTACACCTTC.

V and J are TRBV2 and TRBJ2-1, with D possibly TRBD2 on 5 matching bases. The CDR3 length is 16 residues. Trimming took off 4 bases at V and 6 bases at J, with 19 bases between the two ends. Germline CDR1 reads SNHLY; CDR2 reads FYNNEI. CDR3 region: CASSVNIGLAANEQFF. The DNA of the CDR3 is TGTGCCAGCAGTGTAAACATTGGGCTAGCAGCCAATGAGCAGTTCTTC.

This chain joins TRBV5-4 and TRBJ2-7; D may be TRBD2 (6 bases). With 4 bases removed from V and 6 bases from J, the gap between germline ends came to 17 bases. In germline, CDR1 is SGHNT, CDR2 YYREEE (reference sequence). This CDR3 comprises 14 residues. CDR3 sequence reads: CASSPQDYSSEQYF. In DNA, the CDR3 is TGTGCCAGCAGCCCCCAGGACTATTCGAGCGAGCAGTACTTC.

The chain links TRBV4-1 to TRBJ2-6; 7 nucleotides line up with TRBD1. The CDR3 consists of 18 residues. CDR1 and CDR2 from the germline V gene are MGHRA and YSYEKL. V dropped 2 bases and J dropped 0; count of bases not matched to a gene: 7. The CDR3 sequence: CASSQPTGARSGANVLTF. In DNA form, the CDR3 reads TGCGCCAGCAGCCAACCTACAGGGGCCCGCTCTGGGGCCAACGTCCTGACTTTC.

The chain joins TRBV3-1 (or the pseudogene TRBV3-2) to TRBJ2-4; TRBD2 aligns across 13 bases. CDR1 and CDR2 (germline): LGHDT, YNNKEL (reference sequence). Trimming cost V 0 bases and J 1 base; bases outside gene matches: 9. The CDR3 runs 20 residues. CDR3: CASSQDSPPTSGRAKNIQYF. The CDR3 DNA is TGTGCCAGCAGCCAAGATTCCCCCCCGACTAGCGGGAGGGCCAAAAACATTCAGTACTTC.

This chain connects TRBV7-8 to TRBJ1-5, with 9 bases that match TRBD1. The germline V gene encodes CDR1 SGHVS and CDR2 FQNEAQ. Unmatched junction bases numbered 2, after V lost 3 bases and J lost 5 bases. There are 14 residues in the CDR3. This chain's CDR3 is CASSLGQGHQPQHF. The CDR3, as DNA: TGTGCCAGCAGCTTGGGACAGGGCCATCAGCCCCAGCATTTT.

The CDR3, as DNA: TGTGCCAGCAGACAAGAGGGGACAGGGAAAGTCGGGGAGCTGTTTTTT. Amino acid sequence: CASRQEGTGKVGELFF. The J gene is TRBJ2-2, the V gene TRBV7-9, with 9 nucleotides matching TRBD1. With V trimmed by 6 bases and J by 7 bases, 12 bases remained unmatched. The CDR3 is 16 amino acids. CDR1 and CDR2 (germline): SEHNR, FQNEAQ (reference sequence).

This rearrangement joins TRBV11-3 to TRBJ1-1; TRBD1 is a possible D gene (6 bases). V was shortened by 5 bases and J by 1 base, with 14 bases between the two germline ends. This CDR3 is built from 15 residues. The germline CDR1 and CDR2 sequences are SGHNT and YENEEA. CDR3 nucleotide sequence: TGTGCCAGCAGCCCGGGAGGGGGGGGGAACACTGAAGCTTTCTTT. It codes for CASSPGGGGNTEAFF.

The chain couples TRBV15 to TRBJ2-7; no clear D gene. Germline lookup yields CDR1 LNHNV and CDR2 YYDKDF (reference sequence). V gave up 4 bases and J gave up 1 base, with 8 bases separating them. The CDR3 extends over 13 amino acids. CDR3 loop: CATSTGLSYEQYF. The CDR3 DNA sequence: TGTGCCACCAGCACGGGTCTATCCTACGAGCAGTACTTC.

V usage is TRBV5-4 and J usage is TRBJ1-2, with TRBD1 matching over 7 bases. Germline V gene lookup returns CDR1 SGHNT and CDR2 YYREEE (reference sequence). Unmatched junction bases numbered 7, after V lost 5 bases and J lost 3 bases. The CDR3 consists of 14 residues. CDR3 nucleotide sequence: TGTGCCAGCAGTCCCCAGGGGGGTGACTATGGCTACACCTTC. It translates to CASSPQGGDYGYTF.

J is TRBJ2-3 and V is TRBV27; TRBD1 matches at 10 bases. Germline values: CDR1 MNHEY, CDR2 SMNVEV (reference sequence). Germline trimming cut 6 bases from V and 2 bases from J; bases unmatched to any gene: 8. This CDR3 is 16 amino acids long. CDR3: CASRYRDRGYTDTQYF. DNA for the CDR3: TGTGCCAGCAGATACCGGGACAGGGGTTACACAGATACGCAGTATTTT.

The V call is TRBV5-5, the J call TRBJ2-6; 7 bases line up with TRBD2. The CDR3 covers 15 residues. V shed 3 bases, J shed 1 base, and the junction held 1 base outside the gene matches. Germline V gene data show CDR1 as SGHKS and CDR2 as YYEKEE (reference sequence). CDR3 sequence: CASSWGGSGANVLTF. CDR3 bases: TGTGCCAGCAGCTGGGGAGGGTCTGGGGCCAACGTCCTGACTTTC.

The chain recombines TRBV9 with TRBJ2-7; the D gene is possibly TRBD2 (5 bases). CDR1 is SGDLS and CDR2 is YYNGEE in the germline V gene. Trimming took 3 bases from V and 3 from J, leaving 13 bases between them. The CDR3 sequence is 14 residues long. CDR3 residues: CASSGSRRDYEQYF. The DNA of the CDR3 is TGTGCCAGCAGCGGCAGCCGTCGGGACTACGAGCAGTACTTC.

This clone has only one observation. The chain links TRBV7-8 to TRBJ2-5; possible D gene TRBD1, 5 bases. From germline, CDR1 is SGHVS and CDR2 FQNEAQ. V dropped 5 bases and J dropped 5 bases, with 9 bases sitting between them. The CDR3 has 12 amino acids. CDR3 nucleotide sequence: TGTGCCAGCAGCCCCCCAGGGGAGACCCAGTACTTC. Its translation is CASSPPGETQYF.

Concerning this clone: Mismatch with germline at one junction end may stem from a read error. The chain combines TRBV28 with TRBJ2-7, with TRBD2 matching over 12 bases. Germline assignment: CDR1 MDHEN and CDR2 SYDVKM. There are 14 residues in the CDR3. The CDR3 nucleotides read TGTGCCAGCAGCCTTACGATCCTAGCGGGAGGGCACGCCTTC. Translation: CASSLTILAGGHAF.